This record covers a single T cell receptor beta chain. Its binding antigen is unknown. It has no much larger one-base neighbor in the sample; base qualities were not kept. The TCR beta CDR3 regions were amplified from RNA transcripts. A first-round RT-PCR of the TCR CDR3 used the HTBI primer set with the Qiagen OneStep RT-PCR kit. Libraries were constructed in a second round of multiplex PCR, after which size selection and purification were carried out. Paired-end sequencing of the libraries was performed with 100 bp reads on an Illumina HiSeq2000. On the authors' methods: Raw data were processed with SOAPnuke, discarding reads with adapters, uncalled bases, mean Phred below 15, or no exact constant-primer or identifier match. COPE v1.2.5 was used to merge the high-quality paired reads, and each unique nucleotide sequence was defined as a clonotype. MiTCR v1.1 was used to align clonotypes to the IMGT TRBV, TRBD and TRBJ reference segments. The analysis included only V-J combinations with a frequency above 0.0001, which together covered 99% to 99.2% of the repertoires. A TCS score was defined as the ratio between F50 (clonal expansion) and ExV (chaos), using BLOSUM62-based TCRdist between CDR3 peptides within each V-J. Welch's t-statistics and random forest reduced fewer than 550 V-J features to 13, which were used in a naive Bayes classifier (R e1071). The Morisita-Horn index was used to measure how similar the thyroid and blood repertoires were. TCRdb reran the public reads through fastp at Q25 and MiXCR, keeping productive beta chains. Each entry is one CDR3 protein sequence, shown with its most common DNA and genes. The V and J calls were not made by the authors but by TCRdb's processing. This sample lists some 800,000 distinct CDR3 sequences; 35% to 45% were detected once. 7.5% to 9.5% of the sample belongs to the ten largest clones.

Stable Graves' hyperthyroidism was defined as the absence of progression to ophthalmopathy over 18 months of follow-up. Hyperthyroidism patients were aged 18 to 65 years and newly diagnosed, with disease duration of less than 2 months. The study excluded patients with uncontrolled infections, other autoimmune diseases, pregnancy or lactation. Diagnoses relied on clinical symptoms, serum thyroxine and TRAb, thyroid ultrasound and orbital computed tomography. PBMCs were separated from approximately 10 ml of fresh peripheral blood using Ficoll-Paque density gradient centrifugation. Trizol reagent was used to extract total RNA, and RNA quality was then checked on an Agilent 2100 Bioanalyzer. The source of the sample is a study of T cells in Graves' hyperthyroidism and ophthalmopathy (dated by TCRdb to between 2017 and 2020). With regard to the full study: Peripheral blood samples were taken at the time of initial diagnosis, prior to any treatment. A discovery cohort of about 100 patients, fewer than 50 with Graves' ophthalmopathy and 55 to 65 with stable Graves' hyperthyroidism, was used to find distinguishing TCR V-J signatures. Prospective prediction of ophthalmopathy was tested in an independent validation cohort of 18 hyperthyroidism patients and 17 patients who later progressed to ophthalmopathy. The 85 to 100 discovery patients were divided at random into training and test sets in a 7:3 ratio. In addition, the study compared T-cell repertoires in thyroid tissue and in blood from roughly six Graves' hyperthyroidism patients. Following sampling, methimazole starting at 30 mg daily was given to hyperthyroidism patients, and high-dose intravenous methylprednisolone was given to ophthalmopathy patients. The paper reports TCR Vbeta CDR3 sequencing of 140 or so peripheral blood samples: under 45 ophthalmopathy, roughly 74 hyperthyroidism and around 17 progressor patients.

The CDR3 has 13 amino acids, counting the end cysteine and phenylalanine. Only the CDR3 DNA stays, 39 bases, in frame from base 1. The germline V gene encodes CDR1 SGDLS and CDR2 YYNGEE. V loses 3 bases of germline sequence and J loses 4 bases, and the interval between the two ends is 10 bases. General conclusions and limits of the study: Most expanded thyroid clonotypes (frequency above 0.001) were also found in blood, which suggests that blood repertoires may mirror thyroid immune responses. Ophthalmopathy was separated from stable hyperthyroidism by a 13 V-J signature model, with 87.88% sensitivity and about 84% specificity obtained in cross-validation and 80%/75% obtained in testing. In validation, progression to ophthalmopathy was predicted by the model with approximately 67% sensitivity and around 75% specificity, a median of 6.5 months before onset. Sample size was not statistically predetermined, and investigators were not blinded to group allocation.

The sample taken for sequencing was blood. The chain is assembled from TRBV9 and TRBJ1-1; the D gene is possibly TRBD1, with 5 bases matching. This receptor was identified in a man aged 18-30 years with Graves' hyperthyroidism. The CDR3 protein sequence reads: CASSGRGSTEAFF. In nucleotide form, the sequence is TGTGCCAGCAGCGGACGGGGGAGCACTGAAGCTTTCTTT.